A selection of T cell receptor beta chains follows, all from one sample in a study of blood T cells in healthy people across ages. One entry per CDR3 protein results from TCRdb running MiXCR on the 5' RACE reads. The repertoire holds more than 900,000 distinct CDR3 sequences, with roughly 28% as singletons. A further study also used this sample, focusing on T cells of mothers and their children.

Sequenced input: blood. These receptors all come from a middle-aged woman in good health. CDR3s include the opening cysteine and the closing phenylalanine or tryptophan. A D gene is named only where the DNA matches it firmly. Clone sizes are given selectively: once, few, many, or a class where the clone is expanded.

CDR3 DNA: TGCGCCAGCAGCCCGGGACTAGCGGGGTTCACAGATACGCAGTATTTT
CDR3 protein: CASSPGLAGFTDTQYF
D gene: TRBD2
V gene: TRBV5-1
J gene: TRBJ2-3
clone size: few

CDR3 DNA: TGTGCCAGCAGGGGGACAGACTATAGCAACTATGGCTACACCTTC
CDR3 protein: CASRGTDYSNYGYTF
D gene: TRBD1
V gene: TRBV12-3/TRBV12-4
J gene: TRBJ1-2
clone size: many

CDR3 DNA: TGTGCCAGCAGAACCGGGACAGTGCAGTGGAACACTGAAGCTTTCTTT
CDR3 protein: CASRTGTVQWNTEAFF
D gene: TRBD1
V gene: TRBV28
J gene: TRBJ1-1
clone size: few

CDR3 DNA: TGTGCCAGCAGCTTAGACAGGGCGGTTTCCGGAAACACCATATATTTT
CDR3 protein: CASSLDRAVSGNTIYF
D gene: .
V gene: TRBV7-8
J gene: TRBJ1-3
clone size: .

CDR3 DNA: TGTGCCAGCAGGAGGGGGGCTAGCGGGAGGGACAATGAGCAGTTCTTC
CDR3 protein: CASRRGASGRDNEQFF
D gene: TRBD2
V gene: TRBV12-3/TRBV12-4
J gene: TRBJ2-1
clone size: .

CDR3 DNA: TGTGCCAGCAGCTCATCGGGGGGAAGCGCAGATACGCAGTATTTT
CDR3 protein: CASSSSGGSADTQYF
D gene: TRBD2
V gene: TRBV7-2
J gene: TRBJ2-3
clone size: .

CDR3 DNA: TGTGCCAGCAGTTACGGGACAGGGGTAAATTCACCCCTCCACTTT
CDR3 protein: CASSYGTGVNSPLHF
D gene: TRBD1
V gene: TRBV6-5
J gene: TRBJ1-6
clone size: .

CDR3 DNA: TGCGCCAGCAGCCAGGGGGTAGGGTCTGGAAACACCATATATTTT
CDR3 protein: CASSQGVGSGNTIYF
D gene: .
V gene: TRBV4-3
J gene: TRBJ1-3
clone size: .

CDR3 DNA: TGCGTCAGTAGCTCAGGGTTAGGGGAGACCCAGTACTTC
CDR3 protein: CVSSSGLGETQYF
D gene: .
V gene: TRBV5-1
J gene: TRBJ2-5
clone size: .

CDR3 DNA: TGTGCCAGCAGTGTTGACTCTGGGAGACTGGAGACCCAGTACTTC
CDR3 protein: CASSVDSGRLETQYF
D gene: .
V gene: TRBV6-1
J gene: TRBJ2-5
clone size: .

CDR3 DNA: TGTGCCAGTGGTACACAGGGGAAACCCTACGAGCAGTACTTC
CDR3 protein: CASGTQGKPYEQYF
D gene: TRBD1
V gene: TRBV19
J gene: TRBJ2-7
clone size: few

CDR3 DNA: TGTGCCAGCAGGTTACAGGGGGCGTTGGGGTCTGAAGCTTTCTTT
CDR3 protein: CASRLQGALGSEAFF
D gene: TRBD1
V gene: TRBV7-9
J gene: TRBJ1-1
clone size: .

CDR3 DNA: TGCGCCAGCAGCCAAGATCAAAGGGGGATCGAGCAGTACTTC
CDR3 protein: CASSQDQRGIEQYF
D gene: .
V gene: TRBV4-1
J gene: TRBJ2-7
clone size: many

CDR3 DNA: TGTGCCAGCAGCTTGCGACAGAATAATTCACCCCTCCACTTT
CDR3 protein: CASSLRQNNSPLHF
D gene: .
V gene: TRBV7-9
J gene: TRBJ1-6
clone size: .

CDR3 DNA: TGTGCCAGCAGTTTACGGCTACCTCGAGGCTCCTACGAGCAGTACTTC
CDR3 protein: CASSLRLPRGSYEQYF
D gene: .
V gene: TRBV28
J gene: TRBJ2-7
clone size: few

CDR3 DNA: TGTGCCAGCAGAGGGGACAGGGTATACGAGCAGTACTTC
CDR3 protein: CASRGDRVYEQYF
D gene: TRBD1
V gene: TRBV2
J gene: TRBJ2-7
clone size: .

CDR3 DNA: TGTGCCAGCACGCAGGTTGTGGGCGGGGGCTACGAGCAGTACTTC
CDR3 protein: CASTQVVGGGYEQYF
D gene: TRBD2
V gene: TRBV12-3/TRBV12-4
J gene: TRBJ2-7
clone size: .

CDR3 DNA: TGCAGCGTTGTCCCCGGACAGGATTCCTACGAGCAGTACTTC
CDR3 protein: CSVVPGQDSYEQYF
D gene: TRBD1
V gene: TRBV29-1
J gene: TRBJ2-7
clone size: .

CDR3 DNA: TGCGCCAGCAGGGAGAGGCAGGGAGACTCACCCCTCCACTTT
CDR3 protein: CASRERQGDSPLHF
D gene: .
V gene: TRBV5-1
J gene: TRBJ1-6
clone size: .

CDR3 DNA: TGTGTCAGCAGAATGGCCGCGGGGGAGACCCAGTACTTC
CDR3 protein: CVSRMAAGETQYF
D gene: .
V gene: TRBV7-9
J gene: TRBJ2-5
clone size: few

CDR3 DNA: TGCAGCGCCGCGAGTGGACTAGCGAAAGAGACCCGGGACTTC
CDR3 protein: CSAASGLAKETRDF
D gene: TRBD2
V gene: TRBV29-1
J gene: TRBJ2-5
clone size: .

CDR3 DNA: TGTGCCATCAGACAGGGTTCAGCAATCGGCACTGAAGCTTTCTTT
CDR3 protein: CAIRQGSAIGTEAFF
D gene: .
V gene: TRBV10-3
J gene: TRBJ1-1
clone size: .

CDR3 DNA: TGTGCCAGCAGCTTAAGGTCCCAGGGGAAGGAGACCCAGTACTTC
CDR3 protein: CASSLRSQGKETQYF
D gene: .
V gene: TRBV7-9
J gene: TRBJ2-5
clone size: .

CDR3 DNA: TGCGCCAGCAGCTTAGTGTCAGAGCAAGAGACCCAGTACTTC
CDR3 protein: CASSLVSEQETQYF
D gene: .
V gene: TRBV7-2
J gene: TRBJ2-5
clone size: few

CDR3 DNA: TGTGCCAGCAGCCTTAACCGGGCAGGGAGTAAATCACCCCTCCACTTT
CDR3 protein: CASSLNRAGSKSPLHF
D gene: .
V gene: TRBV7-3
J gene: TRBJ1-6
clone size: few

CDR3 DNA: TGTGCCAGCAGTGACCCGGGACAGGGAGTTTATGGCTACACCTTC
CDR3 protein: CASSDPGQGVYGYTF
D gene: TRBD1
V gene: TRBV12-3/TRBV12-4
J gene: TRBJ1-2
clone size: many

CDR3 DNA: TGTGCCAGCAGTTACCCACCGCAGGGGGACACTGAAGCTTTCTTT
CDR3 protein: CASSYPPQGDTEAFF
D gene: TRBD1
V gene: TRBV6-6
J gene: TRBJ1-1
clone size: .

CDR3 DNA: TGTGCCAGCAGCTTGGCCGGGCGAGTTCCTGGGGCCAACGTCCTGACTTTC
CDR3 protein: CASSLAGRVPGANVLTF
D gene: .
V gene: TRBV5-6
J gene: TRBJ2-6
clone size: .

CDR3 DNA: TGTGCCAGCAGCCCAGGAGTCAGAACCTTATATGGCTACACCTTC
CDR3 protein: CASSPGVRTLYGYTF
D gene: .
V gene: TRBV7-9
J gene: TRBJ1-2
clone size: few

CDR3 DNA: TGTGCCAGCAGCCCGATTTATGCAACTAATGAAAAACTGTTTTTT
CDR3 protein: CASSPIYATNEKLFF
D gene: .
V gene: TRBV7-6
J gene: TRBJ1-4
clone size: .

CDR3 DNA: TGCAGCGTTGAAGATGAGGGGCCAGGGGCAGGCACAGATACGCAGTATTTT
CDR3 protein: CSVEDEGPGAGTDTQYF
D gene: .
V gene: TRBV29-1
J gene: TRBJ2-3
clone size: many

CDR3 DNA: TGTGCCAGCAGTAAGGGCAGTCTCAATGAGCAGTTCTTC
CDR3 protein: CASSKGSLNEQFF
D gene: .
V gene: TRBV9
J gene: TRBJ2-1
clone size: few

CDR3 DNA: TGTGCCAGCAGCCTCCAGAGAAGCGGCTACACCTTC
CDR3 protein: CASSLQRSGYTF
D gene: .
V gene: TRBV7-9
J gene: TRBJ1-2
clone size: .

CDR3 DNA: TGTGCCAGCAGCTTAGGAGGGCGGGGCAGGGAAGAGACCCAGTACTTC
CDR3 protein: CASSLGGRGREETQYF
D gene: .
V gene: TRBV7-2
J gene: TRBJ2-5
clone size: many

CDR3 DNA: TGCAGTGCTAGGCAGGGAACCGCCGGGGCCAACGTCCTGACTTTC
CDR3 protein: CSARQGTAGANVLTF
D gene: .
V gene: TRBV20-1
J gene: TRBJ2-6
clone size: .

CDR3 DNA: TGTGCCAGCAGTTACGGCGATACGCAGTATTTT
CDR3 protein: CASSYGDTQYF
D gene: .
V gene: TRBV6-5
J gene: TRBJ2-3
clone size: many

CDR3 DNA: TGTGCCAGCAGCCCTCACGACAGGGGGATTTCCTACGAGCAGTACTTC
CDR3 protein: CASSPHDRGISYEQYF
D gene: TRBD1
V gene: TRBV7-2
J gene: TRBJ2-7
clone size: .

CDR3 DNA: TGTGCCAGCAGACAACACGGTTCCAATTCACCCCTCCACTTT
CDR3 protein: CASRQHGSNSPLHF
D gene: .
V gene: TRBV5-5
J gene: TRBJ1-6
clone size: many

CDR3 DNA: TGCAGTGCTAGGGGGGCCCTCGGAAGCATTCAGTACTTC
CDR3 protein: CSARGALGSIQYF
D gene: .
V gene: TRBV20-1
J gene: TRBJ2-4
clone size: .

CDR3 DNA: TGCAGCGTTGAAGATCCTCGTCGGACAGGGGTTCGGGAGACCCAGTACTTC
CDR3 protein: CSVEDPRRTGVRETQYF
D gene: TRBD1
V gene: TRBV29-1
J gene: TRBJ2-5
clone size: .

CDR3 DNA: TGTGCCTGCAGCGCAAGCGGGGGGCTCGGCAATGAGCAGTTCTTC
CDR3 protein: CACSASGGLGNEQFF
D gene: TRBD2
V gene: TRBV9
J gene: TRBJ2-1
clone size: .

CDR3 DNA: TGCAGTGCTAGAGACTCCGGGACAGGCTACAATGAGCAGTTCTTC
CDR3 protein: CSARDSGTGYNEQFF
D gene: TRBD1
V gene: TRBV20-1
J gene: TRBJ2-1
clone size: many

CDR3 DNA: TGTGCCAGCGCCTGGTTCTCCGGTACAGCTCTCTATGGCTACACCTTC
CDR3 protein: CASAWFSGTALYGYTF
D gene: .
V gene: TRBV6-5
J gene: TRBJ1-2
clone size: .

CDR3 DNA: TGCGCCAGCAGCATCCTACCGGGAGAGACCCAGTACTTC
CDR3 protein: CASSILPGETQYF
D gene: .
V gene: TRBV5-1
J gene: TRBJ2-5
clone size: .

CDR3 DNA: TGTGCCAGCGGCCGCGGGGGGGAAGTGAATGAGCAGTTCTTC
CDR3 protein: CASGRGGEVNEQFF
D gene: TRBD2
V gene: TRBV7-9
J gene: TRBJ2-1
clone size: .

CDR3 DNA: TGTGCCAGCAGCGAGGACAGTACTAACTATGGCTACACCTTC
CDR3 protein: CASSEDSTNYGYTF
D gene: .
V gene: TRBV7-2
J gene: TRBJ1-2
clone size: many

CDR3 DNA: TGTGCCAGCAGCTTCGGGACAGGGGGCCCCCTAGTTTACGAGCAGTACTTC
CDR3 protein: CASSFGTGGPLVYEQYF
D gene: TRBD1
V gene: TRBV5-4
J gene: TRBJ2-7
clone size: many

CDR3 DNA: TGTGCCAGCAGCTCGACAGGGTACTCGAACTATGGCTACACCTTC
CDR3 protein: CASSSTGYSNYGYTF
D gene: TRBD1
V gene: TRBV7-9
J gene: TRBJ1-2
clone size: many

CDR3 DNA: TGCAGTGCTAGTCATGCCAGGGGAGGTGCCCATAGCAATCAGCCCCAGCATTTT
CDR3 protein: CSASHARGGAHSNQPQHF
D gene: .
V gene: TRBV20-1
J gene: TRBJ1-5
clone size: .

CDR3 DNA: TGCGCCAGCAGCTGGAGGGACAGGGGGGACGAGCAGTACTTC
CDR3 protein: CASSWRDRGDEQYF
D gene: TRBD1
V gene: TRBV5-1
J gene: TRBJ2-7
clone size: many

CDR3 DNA: TGTGCCAGCAGCTCGGGACAGGGGATTCCCCCCCTCCACTTT
CDR3 protein: CASSSGQGIPPLHF
D gene: TRBD1
V gene: TRBV7-2
J gene: TRBJ1-6
clone size: few

CDR3 DNA: TGTGCCAGCAGTTTCCCAGGGGGAAACCAAGAGACCCAGTACTTC
CDR3 protein: CASSFPGGNQETQYF
D gene: TRBD1
V gene: TRBV28
J gene: TRBJ2-5
clone size: few

CDR3 DNA: TGTGCCAGCAGCCCTAAGGCGTTAGAGACCCAGTACTTC
CDR3 protein: CASSPKALETQYF
D gene: .
V gene: TRBV3-1
J gene: TRBJ2-5
clone size: many

CDR3 DNA: TGTGCCAGCAGCTTGATACAAGATGAGCAGTTCTTC
CDR3 protein: CASSLIQDEQFF
D gene: .
V gene: TRBV5-2
J gene: TRBJ2-1
clone size: .

CDR3 DNA: TGTGCCAGCAGCTTAGTTCGACAGGATGGCTACACCTTC
CDR3 protein: CASSLVRQDGYTF
D gene: .
V gene: TRBV7-2
J gene: TRBJ1-2
clone size: many

CDR3 DNA: TGTGCCAGCGCGGGGGCTGGAGGTGGCTACACCTTC
CDR3 protein: CASAGAGGGYTF
D gene: .
V gene: TRBV12-3/TRBV12-4
J gene: TRBJ1-2
clone size: few